The 11 T cell receptor beta chains listed next were all sequenced from one sample in a study of blood T cell repertoires in COVID-19. Sequenced by immunoSEQ multiplex PCR; TCRdb stores in-frame clones only, minus some. The profile covers over 200,000 clones, with 75% to 85% appearing a single time and 1.3% taken by the ten largest. Source material: peripheral blood. These receptors all stem from a woman in her 30s with COVID-19, enrolled during active disease.

CDR3 nucleotides: TGTGCCAGCAGTTCCCCCGGACAGAACACTGAAGCTTTCTTT. It specifies CASSSPGQNTEAFF. The rearrangement links TRBV28 to TRBJ1-1; possible D gene TRBD1, 5 bases. The CDR3 runs 14 residues. Germline CDR1 MDHEN, CDR2 SYDVKM. Trimming shortened V by 4 bases and J by 1 base, and 10 bases separated the two germline ends.

The chain couples TRBV7-9 to TRBJ1-1; 9 positions agree with TRBD1. The CDR3 length is 15 residues. CDR1 and CDR2 from the germline V gene are SEHNR and FQNEAQ (reference sequence). Trimming at V came to 4 bases and at J to 6 bases, leaving 9 bases not matched to a gene. CDR3 DNA: TGTGCCAGCAGCTCACCGAGGGACAGGGAGCCTGAAGCTTTCTTT. Translating gives CASSSPRDREPEAFF.

The chain recombines TRBV4-3 with TRBJ2-7, with 11 positions matching TRBD2. This CDR3 is 15 amino acids long. With V trimmed by 3 bases and J by 6 bases, 7 bases remained unmatched. The germline gives CDR1 LGHNA, CDR2 YSLEER. This CDR3 is CASSHRTSGSAEQYF. The CDR3 DNA reads as TGCGCCAGCAGCCATCGTACTAGCGGGAGCGCCGAGCAGTACTTC.

CDR3 residues: CASSGADRGFGTQYF. The CDR3, as DNA: TGCGCCAGCAGTGGGGCGGACAGGGGATTTGGTACGCAGTATTTT. V usage is TRBV10-2 and J usage is TRBJ2-3; TRBD1 aligns across 9 bases. The CDR3 contains 15 residues. Germline V gene sequence: CDR1 WSHSY, CDR2 SAAADI. V shed 4 bases and J 8 bases; nucleotides not matched to a gene: 10.

CDR3 bases: TGTGCCAGTAGTCCTACAGGGGACCCTGCGAACACCGGGGAGCTGTTTTTT. This codes for CASSPTGDPANTGELFF. V is TRBV19 and J is TRBJ2-2; TRBD1 matches at 7 bases. The junction had 9 bases not matched to a gene; V was cut back by 5 bases and J by 0 bases. CDR3 length: 17 amino acids. Looked up from germline, CDR1 is LNHDA and CDR2 is SQIVND (reference sequence).

This sequence joins TRBV2 and TRBJ2-7; TRBD1 matches 8 bases. The CDR3 consists of 14 residues. V trimming: 8 bases; J trimming: 2 bases; junction bases outside the gene matches: 8. Germline CDR1 is SNHLY and CDR2 is FYNNEI. This chain's CDR3 is CASGQGAPTYEQYF. The CDR3 bases are TGTGCCAGCGGGCAGGGGGCGCCCACCTACGAGCAGTACTTC.

The genes are TRBV5-1 and TRBJ2-3, with D possibly being TRBD2 (5 bases). V lost 2 bases to trimming and J lost 4 bases, with 14 bases between them. Per the germline V gene, CDR1 is SGHRS and CDR2 is YFSETQ. This CDR3 has 15 amino acids. The CDR3 here is CASSFIGFSADTQYF. The CDR3 bases are TGCGCCAGCAGCTTTATAGGGTTTAGCGCAGATACGCAGTATTTT.

The chain uses TRBV9 and TRBJ1-6; D is unclear. Germline-derived CDR1 and CDR2 are SGDLS and YYNGEE. The CDR3 totals 13 residues. Trimming shortened V by 4 bases and J by 8 bases, and 10 bases separated the two germline ends. The CDR3 spells CASSTGVYSPLHF. The CDR3 DNA reads as TGTGCCAGCAGCACCGGGGTATATTCACCCCTCCACTTT.

This clone has only one observation. The V gene is TRBV6-2 or TRBV6-3, the J gene TRBJ2-7, with D possibly matching TRBD1 (5 bases). The germline V gene has CDR1 MNHEY and CDR2 SVGEGT. Trimming left V 0 bases short and J 2 bases short, with 11 bases between. There are 15 residues in the CDR3. CDR3 sequence (DNA): TGTGCCAGCAGTTACTCTCAGGGCACCACCTACGAGCAGTACTTC. It yields the protein CASSYSQGTTYEQYF.

The rearrangement joins TRBV11-2 to TRBJ2-7, with 8 bases identical to TRBD1. The CDR3 length is 15 residues. The germline CDR1 and CDR2 sequences are SGHAT and FQNNGV. V lost 8 bases to trimming and J lost 3 bases; unmatched junction nucleotides: 12. The CDR3 protein is CASGRDRTPFYEQYF. CDR3 DNA: TGTGCCAGCGGCCGGGACAGGACCCCTTTCTACGAGCAGTACTTC.

This chain connects TRBV7-2 to TRBJ2-7; the match to TRBD2 covers 8 bases. This CDR3 is built from 14 residues. V trimming: 2 bases; J trimming: 7 bases; junction bases outside the gene matches: 7. Germline values: CDR1 SGHTA, CDR2 FQGNSA. The CDR3 DNA reads as TGTGCCAGCAGCTTAAGGCGGGGGGAGGGGGAGCAGTACTTC. This encodes CASSLRRGEGEQYF.